This T cell receptor (beta chain) was sequenced in a study of T cells in narcolepsy. Only in-frame clones appear in the TCRdb table, and some are missing; sequencing was by immunoSEQ multiplex PCR. The table has 25,000 to 35,000 clones, 75% to 85% seen once; the top ten hold approximately 1%. This CDR3 spans 15 amino acids. V shed 3 bases, J shed 7 bases, and the junction held 9 bases outside the gene matches. CDR1 is MDHEN, CDR2 SYDVKM, per germline. What was sequenced was CD45RA- memory CD4+ T cells from PBMCs. The receptor comes from a human donor with narcolepsy. The chain joins TRBV28 to TRBJ1-2; 9 bases map to TRBD1. CDR3 DNA: TGTGCCAGCAGTTTGTGGCACAGGGGGCAGGTTGGCTACACCTTC. Protein: CASSLWHRGQVGYTF.